These T cell receptor beta chains were read from a single sample in a study of blood T cell repertoires in COVID-19. Assay used: immunoSEQ multiplex PCR; TCRdb lists only in-frame clones, some missing. The table lists some 89,000 clones, over 60% of them singletons. The sample comprised peripheral blood. The receptors stem from a man in his sixties or seventies with acute or convalescent COVID-19. CDR3s include the opening cysteine and the closing phenylalanine or tryptophan. D genes are given only for firm matches. Only some rows state a clone size, as once, few, many or a class for expanded clones.

clone_size d_call cdr3_length j_call v_call cdr3_nt cdr3_aa
. TRBD1 17 TRBJ1-2 TRBV7-8 TGTGCCAGCAGCTTAGATGGGACAGGGGTTGGGATCTATGGCTACACCTTC CASSLDGTGVGIYGYTF
once TRBD1 18 TRBJ2-2 TRBV28 TGTGCCAGCAGTCCCCTCTTGCTGACAGGGCGGGTCACCGGGGAGCTGTTTTTT CASSPLLLTGRVTGELFF
. . 14 TRBJ1-5 TRBV5-4 TGTGCCAGCAGCTTGGCCGGGAGCAATCAGCCCCAGCATTTT CASSLAGSNQPQHF
. TRBD2 17 TRBJ2-3 TRBV28 TGTGCCAGCAGTTTCTGGACTAGCGGGGGGGCCACAGATACGCAGTATTTT CASSFWTSGGATDTQYF
. . 14 TRBJ2-1 TRBV2 TGTGCCAGCAGTGCCAGGGGTAGCTACAATGAGCAGTTCTTC CASSARGSYNEQFF
. TRBD2 14 TRBJ2-5 TRBV5-1 TGCGCCAGCAGTCCTAGCGGGGGGGTAGAGACCCAGTACTTC CASSPSGGVETQYF
. . 14 TRBJ2-2 TRBV6-5 TGTGCCAGCCTAAGGAGCGGGAACACCGGGGAGCTGTTTTTT CASLRSGNTGELFF
. TRBD1 14 TRBJ1-2 TRBV11-2 TGTGCCAGCAGCTCAGACAGGGGAGACTATGGCTACACCTTC CASSSDRGDYGYTF
. . 15 TRBJ2-6 TRBV13 TGTGCCAGCAGCTCTTGGACTCCTGGGGCCAACGTCCTGACTTTC CASSSWTPGANVLTF
. . 14 TRBJ1-3 TRBV19 TGTGCCAGTAGGAAAATGAGCTCTGGAAACACCATATATTTT CASRKMSSGNTIYF
medium-sized . 15 TRBJ1-6 TRBV5-4 TGTGCCAGCAGCCAAGCGAGCTCCTATAATTCACCCCTCCACTTT CASSQASSYNSPLHF
. . 15 TRBJ2-1 TRBV5-4 TGTGCCACCGGTACTGACTCCTATTCCTACAATGAGCAGTTCTTC CATGTDSYSYNEQFF
. . 14 TRBJ2-2 TRBV19 TGTGCCAGTAGTATCCTCCTGGTCAGCGGGGAGCTGTTTTTT CASSILLVSGELFF
. TRBD1 14 TRBJ1-4 TRBV7-9 TGTGCCAGCAGCGCAGGGACAGTGAGTGAAAAACTGTTTTTT CASSAGTVSEKLFF
. TRBD2 15 TRBJ2-1 TRBV10-3 TGTGCCATCAGTGTCGGTAGCGGGGGGTTCAATGAGCAGTTCTTC CAISVGSGGFNEQFF
. . 14 TRBJ1-3 TRBV2 TGTGCCAGCAGTGAGGTCGACAGGGGAAACACCATATATTTT CASSEVDRGNTIYF
. TRBD1 16 TRBJ1-2 TRBV15 TGTGCCACCAGCAGAGATAGGGACAGGGGGGTAACTGGCTACACCTTC CATSRDRDRGVTGYTF
. . 15 TRBJ1-1 TRBV6-5 TGTGCCAGCAGTACCCAGACAGTCATGAACACTGAAGCTTTCTTT CASSTQTVMNTEAFF
. . 15 TRBJ1-4 TRBV5-1 TGCGCCAGCAGTGAAACAGGATCAACTAATGAAAAACTGTTTTTT CASSETGSTNEKLFF
. . 15 TRBJ1-4 TRBV4-1 TGCGCCAGCAGCCAGGATTCAGGGGTTGGTGAAAAACTGTTTTTT CASSQDSGVGEKLFF
. TRBD2 17 TRBJ2-2 TRBV27 TGTGCCAGCAGTACCGGGGGAGGGGCTCCCAACACCGGGGAGCTGTTTTTT CASSTGGGAPNTGELFF
. . 15 TRBJ1-5 TRBV6-5 TGTGCCAGCAGTACCGATTGGGAGGGTCGGCAGCCCCAGCATTTT CASSTDWEGRQPQHF
. . 16 TRBJ1-2 TRBV5-6 TGTGCCAGCAGCTCGCCCAATGGAGGGCAGTCCTATGGCTACACCTTC CASSSPNGGQSYGYTF
. TRBD1 12 TRBJ1-1 TRBV28 TGTGCCAGCAGTGCGGGGACAGCTGAAGCTTTCTTT CASSAGTAEAFF
. TRBD1 15 TRBJ1-2 TRBV6-5 TGTGCCAGCAGTACAGGGACAGAAGGAGGCTATGGCTACACCTTC CASSTGTEGGYGYTF
few . 13 TRBJ1-1 TRBV2 TGTGCCAGCAGTACTAGTTTTAACACTGAAGCTTTCTTT CASSTSFNTEAFF
. . 15 TRBJ2-3 TRBV28 TGTGCCAGCAGTTTGGGGGACTTTAGCACAGATACGCAGTATTTT CASSLGDFSTDTQYF
. . 13 TRBJ2-2 TRBV10-1 TGCGCCAGCAGTGACCGGAGAACCGGGGAGCTGTTTTTT CASSDRRTGELFF
. . 15 TRBJ2-1 TRBV9 TGTGCCAGCAGCGAACGACTTCACACTGACAATGAGCAGTTCTTC CASSERLHTDNEQFF
. TRBD2 14 TRBJ2-3 TRBV7-8 TGTGCCACCGCGGGGGGGTATCAAGGCGATACGCAGTATTTT CATAGGYQGDTQYF
. . 13 TRBJ1-1 TRBV6-1 TGTGCCAGCAGTACCCGGGGGAACACTGAAGCTTTCTTT CASSTRGNTEAFF
. . 13 TRBJ1-2 TRBV7-9 TGTGCCAGCAGCTTATCCGGGAGCAATGGCTACACCTTC CASSLSGSNGYTF
. TRBD2 15 TRBJ2-3 TRBV7-9 TGTGCCAGCAGCTCTTCCCGGGGGGACACAGATACGCAGTATTTT CASSSSRGDTDTQYF
. TRBD1 12 TRBJ2-1 TRBV24-1 TGTGCCACCAGTCCCGGGACAGGGGAGCAGTTCTTC CATSPGTGEQFF
. TRBD1 13 TRBJ1-1 TRBV7-3 TGTGCCAGCTGTGGACAGGGGGACACTGAAGCTTTCTTT CASCGQGDTEAFF
once . 14 TRBJ1-5 TRBV19 TGTGCCAGTAGCCCGGGGATGAGCAATCAGCCCCAGCATTTT CASSPGMSNQPQHF
. . 17 TRBJ2-2 TRBV24-1 TGTGCCACCAGTGCCCCCACAGGGCACCCGAACACCGGGGAGCTGTTTTTT CATSAPTGHPNTGELFF
. . 13 TRBJ2-1 TRBV2 TGTGCCAGCAGAAACAGCAATTACAATGAGCAGTTCTTC CASRNSNYNEQFF
. . 16 TRBJ1-6 TRBV2 TGTGCCAGCAGTGCTAACCCGAGCTCCTATAATTCACCCCTCCACTTT CASSANPSSYNSPLHF
. TRBD1 13 TRBJ1-1 TRBV6-5 TGTGCCAGCACATTGGCAGGGGGGAATGAAGCTTTCTTT CASTLAGGNEAFF
. TRBD1 14 TRBJ2-7 TRBV2 TGTGCCAGCAGTGGGGACAGGGTAAGCTACGAGCAGTACTTC CASSGDRVSYEQYF
. . 12 TRBJ1-3 TRBV9 TGTGCCAGCAGCGTAGGAGTAAACACCATATATTTT CASSVGVNTIYF
. . 16 TRBJ2-3 TRBV5-1 TGCGCCAGCAGCTTGGCCGGGGGGCTTCGTGCAGATACGCAGTATTTT CASSLAGGLRADTQYF
. . 15 TRBJ2-7 TRBV28 TGTGCCAGCAGACAGGCGCAGACAAGCACCTACGAGCAGTACTTC CASRQAQTSTYEQYF
. . 15 TRBJ2-2 TRBV5-6 TGTGCCAGCAGCCGGGGAATGACGAACACCGGGGAGCTGTTTTTT CASSRGMTNTGELFF
. TRBD2 14 TRBJ2-2 TRBV7-9 TGTGCCAGCAGCTCGCCGCGGGGGACCGGGGAGCTGTTTTTT CASSSPRGTGELFF
few . 13 TRBJ1-1 TRBV5-1 TGCGCCAGCAGCTTGGGGGGGCGGTCTGAAGCTTTCTTT CASSLGGRSEAFF
. . 14 TRBJ2-3 TRBV7-9 TGTGCCAGCAGCTTAGCGCGTGGGGGGAATACGCAGTATTTT CASSLARGGNTQYF
. . 14 TRBJ1-1 TRBV10-2 TGCGCCAGCAGCTCACGACAGGCTAACACTGAAGCTTTCTTT CASSSRQANTEAFF